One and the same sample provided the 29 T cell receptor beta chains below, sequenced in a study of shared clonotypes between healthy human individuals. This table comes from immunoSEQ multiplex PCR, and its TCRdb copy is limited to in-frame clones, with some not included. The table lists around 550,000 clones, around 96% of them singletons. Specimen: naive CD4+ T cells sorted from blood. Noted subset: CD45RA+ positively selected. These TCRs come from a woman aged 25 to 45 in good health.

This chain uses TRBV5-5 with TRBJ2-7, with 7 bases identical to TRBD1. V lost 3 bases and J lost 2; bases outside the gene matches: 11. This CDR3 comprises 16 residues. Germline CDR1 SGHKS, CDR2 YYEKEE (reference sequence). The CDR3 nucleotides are TGTGCCAGCAGCTCCCTCGCCGGGACAGCAACCTACGAGCAGTACTTC. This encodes CASSSLAGTATYEQYF.

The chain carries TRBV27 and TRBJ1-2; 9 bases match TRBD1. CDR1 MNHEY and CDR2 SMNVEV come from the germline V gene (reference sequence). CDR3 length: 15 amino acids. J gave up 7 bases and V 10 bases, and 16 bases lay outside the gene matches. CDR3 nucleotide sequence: TGTGCCACCCAATCCCCGGGACAGGGTGTCTCTGGCTACACCTTC. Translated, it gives CATQSPGQGVSGYTF.

The CDR3 DNA reads TGTTCTTATACGGTTCCGGGACTAGGATCCGAGCAGTACTTC. Protein: CSYTVPGLGSEQYF. V is TRBV30 and J is TRBJ2-7; TRBD2 aligns across 8 bases. Germline CDR1 and CDR2: GTSNPN and SVGIG (reference sequence). The CDR3 runs to 14 residues.

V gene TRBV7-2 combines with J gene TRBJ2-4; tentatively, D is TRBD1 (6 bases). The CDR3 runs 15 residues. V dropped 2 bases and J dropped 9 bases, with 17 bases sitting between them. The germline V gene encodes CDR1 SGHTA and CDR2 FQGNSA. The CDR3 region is CASSLPDRFLAIQYF. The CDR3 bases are TGTGCCAGCAGCTTACCCGACAGGTTTTTAGCCATTCAGTACTTC.

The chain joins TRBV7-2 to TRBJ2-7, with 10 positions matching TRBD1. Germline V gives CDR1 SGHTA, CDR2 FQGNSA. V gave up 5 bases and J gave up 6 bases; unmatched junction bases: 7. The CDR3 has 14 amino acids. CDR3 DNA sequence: TGTGCCAGCAGCCCTCGGGACAGGGGAGGCGAGCAGTACTTC. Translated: CASSPRDRGGEQYF.

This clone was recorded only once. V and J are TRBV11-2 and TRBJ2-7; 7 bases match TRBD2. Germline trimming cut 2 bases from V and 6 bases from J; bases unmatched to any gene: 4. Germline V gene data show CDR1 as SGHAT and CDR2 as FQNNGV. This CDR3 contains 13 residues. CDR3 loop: CASSLTAGAEQYF. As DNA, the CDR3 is TGTGCCAGCAGCTTAACGGCGGGAGCCGAGCAGTACTTC.

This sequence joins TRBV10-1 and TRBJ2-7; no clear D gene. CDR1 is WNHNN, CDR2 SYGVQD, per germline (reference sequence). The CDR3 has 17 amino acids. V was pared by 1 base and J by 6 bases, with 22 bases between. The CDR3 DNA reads TGCGCCAGCAGTGAGTTGGGCCACCCAACCATGCTCAGCGAGCAGTACTTC. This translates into CASSELGHPTMLSEQYF.

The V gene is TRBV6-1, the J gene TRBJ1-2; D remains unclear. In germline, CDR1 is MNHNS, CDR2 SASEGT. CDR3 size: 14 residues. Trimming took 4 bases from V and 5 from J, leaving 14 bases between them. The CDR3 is CASSVLDMVYGYTF. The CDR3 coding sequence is TGTGCCAGCAGTGTACTCGACATGGTGTATGGCTACACCTTC.

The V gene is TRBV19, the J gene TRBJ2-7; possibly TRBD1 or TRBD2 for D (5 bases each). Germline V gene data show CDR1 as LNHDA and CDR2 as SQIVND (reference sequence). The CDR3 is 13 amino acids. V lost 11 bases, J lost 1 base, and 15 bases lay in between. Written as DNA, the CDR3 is TGTGCCGTGAGGGGCGTTGGGTCCTACGAGCAGTACTTC. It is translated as CAVRGVGSYEQYF.

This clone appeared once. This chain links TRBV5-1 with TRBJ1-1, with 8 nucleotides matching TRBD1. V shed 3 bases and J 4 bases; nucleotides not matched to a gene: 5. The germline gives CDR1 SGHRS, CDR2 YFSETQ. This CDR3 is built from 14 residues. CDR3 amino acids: CASSSGQGSTEAFF. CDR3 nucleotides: TGCGCCAGCAGCTCAGGACAGGGCAGCACTGAAGCTTTCTTT.

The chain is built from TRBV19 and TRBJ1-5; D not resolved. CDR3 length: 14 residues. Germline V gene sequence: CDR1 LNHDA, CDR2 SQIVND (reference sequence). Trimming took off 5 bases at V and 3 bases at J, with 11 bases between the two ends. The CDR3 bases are TGTGCCAGTAGTCCTGGACCTAACAATCAGCCCCAGCATTTT. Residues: CASSPGPNNQPQHF.

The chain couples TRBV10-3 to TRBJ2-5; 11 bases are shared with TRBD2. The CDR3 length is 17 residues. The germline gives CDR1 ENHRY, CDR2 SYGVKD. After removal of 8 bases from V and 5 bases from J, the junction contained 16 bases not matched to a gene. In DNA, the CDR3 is TGTGCCATCGGAAGGACTAGCGGGCCTGGGCGGGCCGAGACCCAGTACTTC. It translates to CAIGRTSGPGRAETQYF.

The CDR3 coding sequence is TGTGCCAGCAGACTCGTCCCGGGCCAGGATACGCAGTATTTT. Translated: CASRLVPGQDTQYF. The V gene is TRBV6-6, the J gene TRBJ2-3, with D unclear. V was clipped by 6 bases and J by 6 bases, with 16 bases between them. The CDR3 has 14 residues. Looked up from germline, CDR1 is MNHNY and CDR2 is SVGAGI (reference sequence).

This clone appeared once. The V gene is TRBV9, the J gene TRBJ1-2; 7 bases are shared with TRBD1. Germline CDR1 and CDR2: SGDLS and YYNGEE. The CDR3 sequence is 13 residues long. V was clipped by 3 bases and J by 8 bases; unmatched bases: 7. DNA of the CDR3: TGTGCCAGCAGCGGTAGACAGGGCTGGGGCTACACCTTC. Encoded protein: CASSGRQGWGYTF.

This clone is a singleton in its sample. The CDR3 nucleotides are TGTGCCAGTAGTCTCCAGGGACAGAAGTCCACAGATACGCAGTATTTT. It encodes CASSLQGQKSTDTQYF. The chain recombines TRBV19 with TRBJ2-3, with 7 bases identical to TRBD1. There are 16 residues in the CDR3. V dropped 5 bases and J dropped 2; count of bases not matched to a gene: 10. Looked up from germline, CDR1 is LNHDA and CDR2 is SQIVND (reference sequence).

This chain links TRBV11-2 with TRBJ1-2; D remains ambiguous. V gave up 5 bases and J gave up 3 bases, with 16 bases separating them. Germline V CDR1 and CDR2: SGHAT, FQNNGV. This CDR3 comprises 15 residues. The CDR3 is CASSPRTERDYGYTF. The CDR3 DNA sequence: TGTGCCAGCAGCCCCAGGACTGAAAGGGACTATGGCTACACCTTC. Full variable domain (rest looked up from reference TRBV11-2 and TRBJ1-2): EAGVAQSPRYKIIEKRQSVAFWCNPISGHATLYWYQQILGQGPKLLIQFQNNGVVDDSQLPKDRFSAERLKGVDSTLKIQPAKLEDSAVYLCASSPRTERDYGYTFGSGTRLTVV.

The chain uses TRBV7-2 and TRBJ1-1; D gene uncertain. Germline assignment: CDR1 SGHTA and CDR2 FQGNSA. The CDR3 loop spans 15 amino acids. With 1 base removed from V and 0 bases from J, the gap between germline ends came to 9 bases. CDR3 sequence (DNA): TGTGCCAGCAGCTTAGAGGCCACAGTGAACACTGAAGCTTTCTTT. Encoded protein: CASSLEATVNTEAFF.

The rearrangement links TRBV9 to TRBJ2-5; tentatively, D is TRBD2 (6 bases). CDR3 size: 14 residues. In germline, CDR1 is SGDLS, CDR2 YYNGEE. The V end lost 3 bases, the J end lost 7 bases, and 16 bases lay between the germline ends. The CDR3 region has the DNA TGTGCCAGCAGCGAAGGAGGGGCCCAGGGGACCCAGTACTTC. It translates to CASSEGGAQGTQYF.

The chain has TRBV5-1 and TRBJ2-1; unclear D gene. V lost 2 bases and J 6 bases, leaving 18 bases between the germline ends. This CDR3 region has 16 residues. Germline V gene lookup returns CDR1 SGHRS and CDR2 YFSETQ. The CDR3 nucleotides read TGCGCCAGCAGCTTAGTATGGAGTTCCTCGGGCAATGAGCAGTTCTTC. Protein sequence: CASSLVWSSSGNEQFF.

The CDR3 protein is CASKLGVNTEAFF. CDR3 nucleotide sequence: TGTGCCAGCAAGTTGGGGGTGAACACTGAAGCTTTCTTT. V and J are TRBV7-8 and TRBJ1-1, with D perhaps matching TRBD1 (5 bases). In germline, CDR1 is SGHVS, CDR2 FQNEAQ. Trimming took 7 bases from V and 0 from J, leaving 9 bases between them. CDR3 size: 13 residues.

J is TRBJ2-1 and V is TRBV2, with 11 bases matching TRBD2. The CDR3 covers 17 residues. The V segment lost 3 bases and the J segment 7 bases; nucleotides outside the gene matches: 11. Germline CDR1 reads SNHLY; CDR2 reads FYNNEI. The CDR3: CASSDPYTSGRSNEQFF. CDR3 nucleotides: TGTGCCAGCAGTGACCCTTATACTAGCGGGAGAAGTAATGAGCAGTTCTTC. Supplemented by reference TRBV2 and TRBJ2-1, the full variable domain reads EPEVTQTPSHQVTQMGQEVILRCVPISNHLYFYWYRQILGQKVEFLVSFYNNEISEKSEIFDDQFSVERPDGSNFTLKIRSTKLEDSAMYFCASSDPYTSGRSNEQFFGPGTRLTVL.

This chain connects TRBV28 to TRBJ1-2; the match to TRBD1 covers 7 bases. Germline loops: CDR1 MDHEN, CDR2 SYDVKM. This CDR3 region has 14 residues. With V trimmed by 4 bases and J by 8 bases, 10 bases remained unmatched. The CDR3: CASSSLRQGWGYTF. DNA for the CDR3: TGTGCCAGCAGTTCTCTAAGACAGGGCTGGGGCTACACCTTC.

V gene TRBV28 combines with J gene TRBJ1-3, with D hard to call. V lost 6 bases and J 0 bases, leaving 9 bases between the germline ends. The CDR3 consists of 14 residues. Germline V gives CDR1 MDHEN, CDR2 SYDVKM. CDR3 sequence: CASSPGNSGNTIYF. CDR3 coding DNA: TGTGCCAGCAGCCCCGGGAACTCTGGAAACACCATATATTTT.

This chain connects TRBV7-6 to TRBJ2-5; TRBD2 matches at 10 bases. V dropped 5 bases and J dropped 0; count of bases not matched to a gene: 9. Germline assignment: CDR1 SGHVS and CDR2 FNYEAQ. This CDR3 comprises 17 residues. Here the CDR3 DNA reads TGTGCCAGCAGCAGAGCGACTAGCGGGCCGTACCAAGAGACCCAGTACTTC. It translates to CASSRATSGPYQETQYF.

The CDR3 DNA is TGTGCCAGCACCTCCCCTGGGACAGCCGCCTACGAGCAGTACTTC. It is translated as CASTSPGTAAYEQYF. The J gene is TRBJ2-7, the V gene TRBV28; TRBD1 matches at 7 bases. Germline CDR1 and CDR2: MDHEN and SYDVKM. V was clipped by 7 bases and J by 2 bases; unmatched bases: 11. The CDR3 totals 15 residues.

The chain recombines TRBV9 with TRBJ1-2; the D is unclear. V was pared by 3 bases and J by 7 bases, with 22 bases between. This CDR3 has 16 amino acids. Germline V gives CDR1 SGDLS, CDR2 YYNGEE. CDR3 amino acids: CASSGTGAPPRSGYTF. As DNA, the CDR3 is TGTGCCAGCAGCGGGACGGGAGCTCCTCCTCGGAGTGGCTACACCTTC.

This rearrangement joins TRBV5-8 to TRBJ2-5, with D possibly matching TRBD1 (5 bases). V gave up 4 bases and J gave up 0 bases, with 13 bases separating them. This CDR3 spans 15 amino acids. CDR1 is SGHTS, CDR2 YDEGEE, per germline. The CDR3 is CASSPSGAYQETQYF. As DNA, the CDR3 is TGTGCCAGCAGCCCTAGTGGGGCGTACCAAGAGACCCAGTACTTC. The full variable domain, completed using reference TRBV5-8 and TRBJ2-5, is EAGVTQSPTHLIKTRGQQATLRCSPISGHTSVYWYQQALGLGLQFLLWYDEGEERNRGNFPPRFSGRQFPNYSSELNVNALELEDSALYLCASSPSGAYQETQYFGPGTRLLVL.

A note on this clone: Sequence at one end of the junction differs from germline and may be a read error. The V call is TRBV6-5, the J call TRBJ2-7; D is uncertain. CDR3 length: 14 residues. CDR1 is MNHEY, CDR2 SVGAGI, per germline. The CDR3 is CAISGSGPSYEQYF. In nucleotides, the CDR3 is TGTGCCATCAGTGGTTCCGGGCCCTCCTACGAGCAGTACTTC.

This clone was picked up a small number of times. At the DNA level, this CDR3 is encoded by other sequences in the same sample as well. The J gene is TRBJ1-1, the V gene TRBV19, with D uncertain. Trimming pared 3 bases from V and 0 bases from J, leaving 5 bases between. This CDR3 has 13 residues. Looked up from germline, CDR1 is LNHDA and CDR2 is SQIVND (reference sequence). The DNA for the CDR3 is TGTGCCAGTAGTATCCTAGTGAACACTGAAGCTTTCTTT. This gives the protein CASSILVNTEAFF. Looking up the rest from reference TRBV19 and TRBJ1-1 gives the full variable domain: DGGITQSPKYLFRKEGQNVTLSCEQNLNHDAMYWYRQDPGQGLRLIYYSQIVNDFQKGDIAEGYSVSREKKESFPLTVTSAQKNPTAFYLCASSILVNTEAFFGQGTRLTVV.